The next 28 T cell receptor beta chains were all read from a single sample in a study of graft-versus-host responses after intestinal transplantation. Profiling relied on immunoSEQ multiplex PCR, and the TCRdb table lists in-frame clones only, not all of them. The sample contains tens of thousands of clones, roughly 96% of which appear only once. Their recognized antigens are unknown. Sequenced here: unstimulated CD8+ T cells sorted from spleen or lymph node cells, sampled before transplant. These receptors all come from a human donor who was the organ donor for an intestinal transplant.

The genes are TRBV27 and TRBJ2-5; weak D call: TRBD1 (5 bases). In germline, CDR1 is MNHEY, CDR2 SMNVEV (reference sequence). The CDR3 runs 14 residues. Trimming removed 0 bases from V and 4 bases from J, with 9 bases in between. The CDR3 reads CASSLSGPGETQYF. CDR3 coding DNA: TGTGCCAGCAGTTTATCGGGGCCAGGAGAGACCCAGTACTTC.

The J gene is TRBJ2-5, the V gene TRBV4-2, with 8 bases identical to TRBD2. V shed 6 bases, J shed 5 bases, and the junction held 5 bases outside the gene matches. The CDR3 loop spans 13 amino acids. Germline loops: CDR1 LGHNA, CDR2 YNFKEQ. The CDR3: CASRPGGGETQYF. In nucleotides, the CDR3 is TGTGCCAGCAGGCCCGGGGGGGGTGAGACCCAGTACTTC.

The chain joins TRBV27 to TRBJ2-7; the D gene is possibly TRBD1 (5 bases). The V gene's germline CDR1 is MNHEY and CDR2 SMNVEV (reference sequence). The V gene lost 3 bases and the J gene lost 3 bases, with 15 bases spanning the gap. This CDR3 spans 15 amino acids. DNA for the CDR3: TGTGCCAGCAGTTTTAAAAAGGGGAATTTCTACGAGCAGTACTTC. Its translation: CASSFKKGNFYEQYF.

The chain uses TRBV7-6 and TRBJ1-2, with D possibly matching TRBD1 (6 bases). This CDR3 spans 12 amino acids. Trimming shortened V by 4 bases and J by 7 bases, and 10 bases separated the two germline ends. CDR1 and CDR2 (germline): SGHVS, FNYEAQ. In DNA form, the CDR3 reads TGTGCCAGCAGCTCAGGGGTTGCTGGCTACACCTTC. It specifies CASSSGVAGYTF.

This clone showed up just once. The rearrangement links TRBV7-6 to TRBJ2-7; perhaps TRBD1 as D (5 bases). CDR3 length: 13 residues. V gave up 5 bases and J gave up 3 bases, with 11 bases separating them. Germline V gene lookup returns CDR1 SGHVS and CDR2 FNYEAQ. CDR3 sequence reads: CASSPSGYYEQYF. Written as DNA, the CDR3 is TGTGCCAGCAGCCCCTCAGGGTACTACGAGCAGTACTTC. Full variable domain (missing parts from reference TRBV7-6 and TRBJ2-7): GAGVSQSPRYKVTKRGQDVALRCDPISGHVSLYWYRQALGQGPEFLTYFNYEAQQDKSGLPNDRFSAERPEGSISTLTIQRTEQRDSAMYRCASSPSGYYEQYFGPGTRLTVT.

This clone appeared once. The chain recombines TRBV12-5 with TRBJ2-1; maybe TRBD2 (6 bases). This CDR3 has 13 residues. Germline V gene sequence: CDR1 LGHNT, CDR2 FRNRAP. Trimming shortened V by 5 bases and J by 7 bases, and 12 bases separated the two germline ends. DNA for the CDR3: TGTGCTAGTGGTCCGGGACTCCGAAATGAGCAGTTCTTC. Its protein is CASGPGLRNEQFF.

V gene TRBV5-3 combines with J gene TRBJ2-1; 9 bases agree with TRBD2. TRBV5-3 is classed as an ORF, of uncertain function. This CDR3 comprises 16 residues. V gave up 1 base and J gave up 7 bases; unmatched junction bases: 9. Written as DNA, the CDR3 is TGTGCCAGAAGCTTGACCGTAAAGCGGGGGGCGAATGAGCAGTTCTTC. This codes for CARSLTVKRGANEQFF.

This clone was detected only a few times. The CDR3, as DNA: TGTGCCAGCAGTGGGGGCTTAGCTAACTATGGCTACACCTTC. Its translation is CASSGGLANYGYTF. The chain has TRBV27 and TRBJ1-2; TRBD1 is a possible D gene (6 bases). The ends were cut back, 5 bases at V and 0 bases at J, with 10 bases in the middle. Germline CDR1 reads MNHEY; CDR2 reads SMNVEV (reference sequence). This CDR3 is built from 14 residues.

In DNA, the CDR3 is TGTGCCAGCAGCTCTAGACAGGGAACCTACGAGCAGTACTTC. Translated: CASSSRQGTYEQYF. This chain joins TRBV13 and TRBJ2-7, with TRBD1 identical over 7 bases. The J segment lost 2 bases and the V segment lost 4 bases, leaving 5 bases of the junction unmatched. CDR3 length: 14 amino acids. Germline V gene data show CDR1 as PRHDT and CDR2 as FYEKMQ (reference sequence).

This CDR3 reads CASSSRGGPEQYF. DNA of the CDR3: TGTGCCAGCAGCTCGAGGGGCGGTCCCGAGCAGTACTTC. J is TRBJ2-7 and V is TRBV7-9; possibly TRBD1 or TRBD2 for D (5 bases each). The CDR3 runs 13 residues. Germline V gives CDR1 SEHNR, CDR2 FQNEAQ (reference sequence). Deletions cut 4 bases from V and 6 bases from J, with 13 bases between. Full variable domain (missing parts from reference TRBV7-9 and TRBJ2-7): DTGVSQNPRHKITKRGQNVTFRCDPISEHNRLYWYRQTLGQGPEFLTYFQNEAQLEKSRLLSDRFSAERPKGSFSTLEIQRTEQGDSAMYLCASSSRGGPEQYFGPGTRLTVT.

The chain couples TRBV27 to TRBJ2-3; no definite D call. The CDR3 totals 13 residues. V was clipped by 7 bases and J by 0 bases, with 8 bases between them. Per germline, CDR1 MNHEY and CDR2 SMNVEV (reference sequence). The CDR3 DNA sequence: TGTGCCAGCACCGCCGCTAGCACAGATACGCAGTATTTT. Translated: CASTAASTDTQYF.

The V gene is TRBV5-6, the J gene TRBJ1-6; TRBD1 is a possible D gene (6 bases). Germline V lookup: CDR1 SGHDT, CDR2 YYEEEE. The CDR3 has 14 amino acids. With 4 bases removed from V and 13 bases from J, the gap between germline ends came to 18 bases. CDR3 loop: CASSGGLANWPLHF. CDR3 DNA sequence: TGTGCCAGCAGCGGGGGGCTGGCCAACTGGCCCCTCCACTTT.

The sample holds one count of this clone. This chain uses TRBV18 with TRBJ1-2; possible D gene TRBD1, 5 bases. CDR1 is KGHSH, CDR2 LQKENI, per germline. The CDR3 length is 14 residues. The V end lost 1 base, the J end lost 4 bases, and 10 bases lay between the germline ends. The CDR3 loop is CASSPQRGVYGYTF. CDR3 nucleotide sequence: TGTGCCAGCTCACCACAGAGGGGAGTCTATGGCTACACCTTC.

The J gene is TRBJ1-4, the V gene TRBV9, with D uncertain. This CDR3 comprises 14 residues. Trimming pared 4 bases from V and 7 bases from J, leaving 14 bases between. Germline CDR1 and CDR2: SGDLS and YYNGEE. The CDR3 nucleotides are TGTGCCAGCAGCCTCGGAACAGCGGGTGAAAAACTGTTTTTT. It specifies CASSLGTAGEKLFF.

The chain employs TRBV5-1 and TRBJ1-1; maybe TRBD1 (5 bases). V lost 1 base and J 1 base, leaving 8 bases between the germline ends. The CDR3 runs to 14 residues. Germline CDR1 and CDR2: SGHRS and YFSETQ. The CDR3 bases are TGCGCCAGCAGCTTGTGGGACTGGAACACTGAAGCTTTCTTT. It translates to CASSLWDWNTEAFF.

This clone came up once. The chain links TRBV7-8 to TRBJ2-5; D remains ambiguous. This CDR3 comprises 13 residues. V was shortened by 2 bases and J by 11 bases, with 15 bases between the two germline ends. Germline loops: CDR1 SGHVS, CDR2 FQNEAQ. Here the CDR3 reads CASSLLISNEQYF. CDR3 DNA: TGTGCCAGCAGCTTATTAATAAGTAATGAGCAGTACTTC.

Only one count was recorded for this clone. The rearrangement links TRBV7-2 to TRBJ2-7; D is unclear. Germline CDR1 reads SGHTA; CDR2 reads FQGNSA. The CDR3 is 11 residues long. The V gene lost 2 bases and the J gene lost 7 bases, with 6 bases spanning the gap. The CDR3 bases are TGTGCCAGCAGCTTATTGGAGGAGCAGTACTTC. This encodes CASSLLEEQYF.

On this clone itself: One end of the junction varies from germline; a read error may be responsible. CDR3 nucleotides: TGTGCCAGCAGCCAAGAGGGGGGGCAACCAGAGTCCCAGTACTTC. It specifies CASSQEGGQPESQYF. V gene TRBV4-2 combines with J gene TRBJ2-5, with D perhaps TRBD2 (7 bases). This CDR3 region has 15 residues. Germline CDR1 LGHNA, CDR2 YNFKEQ.

This rearrangement joins TRBV11-2 to TRBJ2-3, with 8 bases that match TRBD2. The ends lost 0 bases at V and 0 bases at J; junction bases unmatched: 8. This CDR3 region has 18 residues. The germline gives CDR1 SGHAT, CDR2 FQNNGV. CDR3 sequence (DNA): TGTGCCAGCAGCTTAGAGAAGCGGGGGCTTTTTAGCACAGATACGCAGTATTTT. Translation: CASSLEKRGLFSTDTQYF. The variable domain in full, completed from reference TRBV11-2 and TRBJ2-3, reads EAGVAQSPRYKIIEKRQSVAFWCNPISGHATLYWYQQILGQGPKLLIQFQNNGVVDDSQLPKDRFSAERLKGVDSTLKIQPAKLEDSAVYLCASSLEKRGLFSTDTQYFGPGTRLTVL.

The chain employs TRBV7-9 and TRBJ1-2; 7 bases agree with TRBD1. Germline V CDR1 and CDR2: SEHNR, FQNEAQ (reference sequence). The CDR3 covers 13 residues. Trimming at V came to 5 bases and at J to 4 bases, leaving 4 bases not matched to a gene. In nucleotides, the CDR3 is TGTGCCAGCAGCGTACAGGGGATCTATGGCTACACCTTC. Translation: CASSVQGIYGYTF.

V gene TRBV27 combines with J gene TRBJ1-2, with D possibly being TRBD1 (6 bases). The CDR3 runs 11 residues. Trimming took 6 bases from V and 9 from J, leaving 11 bases between them. CDR1 is MNHEY and CDR2 is SMNVEV in the germline V gene (reference sequence). CDR3: CASRGRGSYTF. The CDR3 DNA is TGTGCCAGCAGGGGGAGGGGGAGCTACACCTTC.

The rearrangement uses TRBV5-6 and TRBJ2-2; D gene ambiguous. The CDR3 runs to 13 residues. Germline V gene sequence: CDR1 SGHDT, CDR2 YYEEEE. Between the trimmed V and J ends, which lost 4 bases and 9 bases, there was a span of 13 bases. The CDR3 protein is CASSNPTARELFF. The CDR3 DNA follows: TGTGCCAGCAGCAACCCCACCGCCCGGGAGCTGTTTTTT.

The gene calls are TRBV19 and TRBJ1-1; maybe TRBD1 (5 bases). V lost 7 bases to trimming and J lost 8 bases, with 14 bases between them. This CDR3 comprises 12 residues. Germline CDR1 is LNHDA and CDR2 is SQIVND (reference sequence). CDR3 sequence (DNA): TGTGCCAGTACCGGGGACGGGATAGAAGCTTTCTTT. The encoded protein is CASTGDGIEAFF.

Concerning this clone: Sequence at one end of the junction differs from germline and may be a read error. This sample also contains other DNA sequences that code for the same CDR3. This chain connects TRBV29-1 to TRBJ1-1; tentative D call: TRBD1 (5 bases). Germline lookup yields CDR1 SQVTM and CDR2 ANQGSEA. CDR3 size: 11 residues. The CDR3 DNA follows: TGCAGCGTACTGGCGGACACTGAAGCCTTCTTT. Encoded protein: CSVLADTEAFF. Using reference TRBV29-1 and TRBJ1-1 for the parts outside the CDR3, the full variable domain is SAVISQKPSRDICQRGTSLTIQCQVDSQVTMMFWYRQQPGQSLTLIATANQGSEATYESGFVIDKFPISRPNLTFSTLTVSNMSPEDSSIYLCSVLADTEAFFGQGTRLTVV.

This clone has only a few counts. The chain recombines TRBV14 with TRBJ1-1, with TRBD1 matching 9 bases. The CDR3 has 15 residues. Trimming took 3 bases from V and 3 from J; bases not matched to a gene: 5. Germline V gene data show CDR1 as SGHDN and CDR2 as FVKESK. DNA of the CDR3: TGTGCCAGCAGCCACGGTGACAGGGGGTACACTGAAGCTTTCTTT. This gives the protein CASSHGDRGYTEAFF. The whole variable domain, remainder taken from reference TRBV14 and TRBJ1-1, is EAGVTQFPSHSVIEKGQTVTLRCDPISGHDNLYWYRRVMGKEIKFLLHFVKESKQDESGMPNNRFLAERTGGTYSTLKVQPAELEDSGVYFCASSHGDRGYTEAFFGQGTRLTVV.

The chain links TRBV19 to TRBJ2-1, with D perhaps TRBD2 (7 bases). This CDR3 is 15 amino acids long. Trimming stripped 7 bases from V and 2 bases from J, with 15 bases between. From germline, CDR1 is LNHDA and CDR2 SQIVND (reference sequence). The CDR3 region has the DNA TGTGCCAGTATAGCGGGCGGGGGCCCCTACAATGAGCAGTTCTTC. It yields the protein CASIAGGGPYNEQFF.

The V call is TRBV10-3, the J call TRBJ1-6, with D perhaps matching TRBD1 (5 bases). CDR3 length: 12 amino acids. In germline, CDR1 is ENHRY, CDR2 SYGVKD. V was cut by 8 bases and J by 8 bases, with 10 bases left in between. The CDR3 protein is CAIRAGDSPLHF. CDR3 bases: TGTGCCATCCGTGCGGGGGATTCACCCCTCCACTTT.

The chain couples TRBV5-6 to TRBJ2-7, with no clear D. With 0 bases removed from V and 2 bases from J, the gap between germline ends came to 9 bases. The CDR3 is 14 residues long. CDR1 SGHDT and CDR2 YYEEEE come from the germline V gene. The CDR3 spells CASSLGIRAYEQYF. CDR3 in DNA: TGTGCCAGCAGCTTGGGAATTAGGGCCTACGAGCAGTACTTC.